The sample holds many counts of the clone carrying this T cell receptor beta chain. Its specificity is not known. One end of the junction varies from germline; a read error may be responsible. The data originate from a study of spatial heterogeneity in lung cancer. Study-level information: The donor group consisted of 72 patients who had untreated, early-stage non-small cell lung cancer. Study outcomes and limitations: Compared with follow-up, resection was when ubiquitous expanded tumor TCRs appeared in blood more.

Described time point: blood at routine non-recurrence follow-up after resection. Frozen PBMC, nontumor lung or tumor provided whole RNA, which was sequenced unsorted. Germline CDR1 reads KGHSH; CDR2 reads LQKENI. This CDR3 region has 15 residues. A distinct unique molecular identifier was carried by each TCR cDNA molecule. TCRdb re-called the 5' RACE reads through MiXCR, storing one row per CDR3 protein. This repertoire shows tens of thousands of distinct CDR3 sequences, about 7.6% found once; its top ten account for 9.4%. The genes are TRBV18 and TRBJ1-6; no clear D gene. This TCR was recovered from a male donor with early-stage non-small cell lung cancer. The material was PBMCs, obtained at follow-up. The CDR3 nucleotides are TGTGTCAGCTCACCACCGACCTCAGATAATTCACCCCTCCACTTT. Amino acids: CVSSPPTSDNSPLHF.